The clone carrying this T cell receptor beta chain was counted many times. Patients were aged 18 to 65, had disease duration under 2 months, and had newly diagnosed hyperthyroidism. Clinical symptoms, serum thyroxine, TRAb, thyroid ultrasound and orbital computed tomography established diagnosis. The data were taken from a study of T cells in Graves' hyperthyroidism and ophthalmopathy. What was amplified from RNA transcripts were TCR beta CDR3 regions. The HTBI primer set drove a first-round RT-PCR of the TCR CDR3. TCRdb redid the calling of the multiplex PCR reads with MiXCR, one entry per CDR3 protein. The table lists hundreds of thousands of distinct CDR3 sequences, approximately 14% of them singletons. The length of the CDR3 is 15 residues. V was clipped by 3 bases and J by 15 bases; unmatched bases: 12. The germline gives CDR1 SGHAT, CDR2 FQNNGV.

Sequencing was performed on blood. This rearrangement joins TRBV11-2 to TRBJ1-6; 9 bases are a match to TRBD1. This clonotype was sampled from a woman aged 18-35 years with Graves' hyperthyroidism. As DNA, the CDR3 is TGTGCCAGCAGCTTGACCGGGACAGGGTATAGAAGCCTCCACTTT. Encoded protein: CASSLTGTGYRSLHF.